This TCR beta chain came from a study of T cells in Graves' hyperthyroidism and ophthalmopathy. Study-wide findings and caveats: Median prediction lead before ophthalmopathy onset was 6.5 to 7 months with the model. In the blood, most expanded thyroid clonotypes above 0.001 appeared as well.

This clonotype was recorded at least ten times. Its target is unknown. Amplification targeted TCR beta CDR3 regions from RNA transcripts. TCR CDR3 regions were first amplified by RT-PCR with HTBI primers. TCRdb independently ran MiXCR on the multiplex PCR reads; one entry per CDR3 protein. The repertoire consists of around 200,000 distinct CDR3 sequences, with about 15% occurring once and the leading ten covering about 29%. Isolation of PBMCs was performed on around 10 ml fresh peripheral blood. The V end was cut by 4 bases, the J end by 2 bases, with 21 bases between. The germline gives CDR1 MDHEN, CDR2 SYDVKM. The CDR3 loop spans 17 amino acids.

This receptor was obtained from a woman aged 45-65 years with Graves' hyperthyroidism. Material: blood. The gene calls are TRBV28 and TRBJ2-7; D may be TRBD2 (5 bases). CDR3 in DNA: TGTGCCAGCAGTTCCCCTGGAGGAGCGGCCGGTCCCTACGAGCAGTACTTC. It specifies CASSSPGGAAGPYEQYF. The complete variable domain, with remaining parts taken from reference TRBV28 and TRBJ2-7, reads DVKVTQSSRYLVKRTGEKVFLECVQDMDHENMFWYRQDPGLGLRLIYFSYDVKMKEKGDIPEGYSVSREKKERFSLILESASTNQTSMYLCASSSPGGAAGPYEQYFGPGTRLTVT.